Sequencing of this TCR beta chain was carried out in a study of blood T cell repertoires in COVID-19 (dated by TCRdb to 2018 to 2020). For the study in its entirety: The collaborator samples originated in the United States, Italy and Spain and spanned the acute and convalescent phases of COVID-19. The material from the prospective study consisted of cDNA or gDNA derived from T cells, B-cell-depleted T cells, or PBMCs. Subjects who had been exposed to COVID-19, were actively infected with it, or had recovered from it provided the deeply sampled blood TCRbeta repertoires that made up the dataset. A freely available public database, intended as a resource for researchers studying the immune response to SARS-CoV-2, is where the repertoires were released. The samples were drawn from the first 160 participants of the ongoing ImmuneRACE study and from 1,200 or so subjects provided by 6 global collaborators. A de-identified subject ID, COVID-19 status, age in years and sex were almost always included in the sample metadata. Where available, HLA class I and class II types were obtained from metadata supplied by the sample provider rather than from assay-based typing. What the study reported, not specific to this receptor: Clinical and demographic metadata were provided uncurated, with the amount varying by source and participant.

The germline V gene supplies CDR1 SGHTA and CDR2 FQGTGA. Trimming leaves V shorter by 5 bases and J shorter by 8 bases, with the junction holding 10 bases beyond the gene matches. The CDR3 holds 17 amino acids from the cysteine to the phenylalanine. Just CDR3 DNA is preserved here, 51 bases in frame from base 1. Enrolling through a virtual design, the prospective study's participants ranged in age from roughly 18 to 89 years and lived across 24 United States geographic areas. In the prospective study, cohorts were assigned on the basis of participant-reported clinical history obtained from a screening survey and a study questionnaire. Exposed participants were defined as having been in contact with someone with a PCR-confirmed or clinician-diagnosed COVID-19 case within 2 weeks of study entry. In the prospective study, mobile phlebotomists collected whole blood, serum and a nasopharyngeal or oropharyngeal swab from each participant. Over a roughly 2-month period, participants in the prospective study had the option of providing additional blood draws and questionnaires. Prospective study blood samples were shipped either frozen or at room temperature before DNA extraction.

The immunoSEQ Assay, a bias-controlled multiplex PCR, was used to amplify TCRbeta CDR3 regions from genomic DNA. In the original analysis: Within the assay, amplification of reference gene primers was used to estimate how many nucleated cells each sample contained. Sequence reads were collapsed and filtered to measure the absolute abundance of every unique TCRbeta CDR3 rearrangement. For each sample, productive Simpson clonality was calculated by taking the square root of Simpson's diversity index across productive rearrangements. TCRdb's version of the immuneACCESS table is confined to in-frame rearrangements and falls short of the full clone set. An unresolved V gene accounts for under half of the shortfall where checked; the remainder is of unknown origin. Clonal size and the V and J genes are those of that table, whereas D and trimming came from the DNA. The sample table lists 350,000 to 450,000 clones, roughly nine tenths of them with a count of one. The top ten hold 0.8% to 0.9% of the sample.

Points on this clone: It has no known antigen specificity. Qualities for individual bases were not recorded, and no much larger clone is one base off.

Source material: PBMCs or T cells enriched from blood (not recorded which). The receptor's source is a woman between 40 and 55 years old who had been exposed to COVID-19. This chain is built from TRBV7-3 and TRBJ2-6; TRBD1 agrees with 12 junctional bases. The CDR3 loop reads CASSPQPGTGGTNVLTF. The DNA reads TGTGCCAGCAGCCCTCAACCCGGGACAGGGGGCACCAACGTCCTGACTTTC.